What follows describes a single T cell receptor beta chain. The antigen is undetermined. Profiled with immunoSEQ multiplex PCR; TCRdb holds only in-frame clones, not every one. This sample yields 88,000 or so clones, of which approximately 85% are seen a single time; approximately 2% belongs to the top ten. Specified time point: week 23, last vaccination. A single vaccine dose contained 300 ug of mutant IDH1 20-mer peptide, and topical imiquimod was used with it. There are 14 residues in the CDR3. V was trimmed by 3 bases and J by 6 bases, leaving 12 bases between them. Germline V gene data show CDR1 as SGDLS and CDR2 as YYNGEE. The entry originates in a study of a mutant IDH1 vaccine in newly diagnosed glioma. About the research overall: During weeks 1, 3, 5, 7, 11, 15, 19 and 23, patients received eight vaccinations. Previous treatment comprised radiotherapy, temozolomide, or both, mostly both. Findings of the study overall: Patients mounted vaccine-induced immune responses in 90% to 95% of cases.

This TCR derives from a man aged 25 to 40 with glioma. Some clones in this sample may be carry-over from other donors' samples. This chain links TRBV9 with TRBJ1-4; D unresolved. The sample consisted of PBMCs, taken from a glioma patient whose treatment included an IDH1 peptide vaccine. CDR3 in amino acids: CASSAQGGDEKLFF. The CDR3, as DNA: TGTGCCAGCAGCGCCCAAGGCGGCGATGAAAAACTGTTTTTT.